This T cell receptor (beta chain) emerged from a study of blood T cell repertoires in COVID-19. In the study overall: Acute-phase and convalescent COVID-19 samples originated in the United States, Italy and Spain.

Clones were read by immunoSEQ multiplex PCR, and TCRdb kept only the in-frame ones, dropping some. The data contain over 70,000 clones, approximately 86% of them singletons. Germline V gene lookup returns CDR1 MNHEY and CDR2 SMNVEV (reference sequence). CDR3 length: 17 amino acids. Trimming cost V 5 bases and J 2 bases, with 22 bases left between them. The chain combines TRBV27 with TRBJ2-7; tentatively, D is TRBD1 (6 bases). The sequencing sample was made of peripheral blood. This TCR came from a human donor in a cohort sampled during active COVID-19. The CDR3 is CASSPLSRDIHPYEQYF. CDR3 DNA: TGTGCCAGCAGTCCACTGTCCCGGGACATACACCCCTACGAGCAGTACTTC.